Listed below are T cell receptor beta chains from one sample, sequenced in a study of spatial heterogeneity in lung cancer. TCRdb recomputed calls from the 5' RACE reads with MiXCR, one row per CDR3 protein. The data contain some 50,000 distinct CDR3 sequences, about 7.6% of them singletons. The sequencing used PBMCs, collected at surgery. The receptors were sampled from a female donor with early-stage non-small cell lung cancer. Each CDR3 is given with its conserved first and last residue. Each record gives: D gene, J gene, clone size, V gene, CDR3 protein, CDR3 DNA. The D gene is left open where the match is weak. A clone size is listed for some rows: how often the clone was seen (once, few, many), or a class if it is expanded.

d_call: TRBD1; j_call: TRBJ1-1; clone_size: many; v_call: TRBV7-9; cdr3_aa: CASSVGTAMNTEAFF; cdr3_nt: TGTGCCAGCAGCGTCGGGACAGCCATGAACACTGAAGCTTTCTTT
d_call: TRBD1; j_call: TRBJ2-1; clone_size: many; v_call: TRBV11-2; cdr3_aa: CASSTGQGAWNEQFF; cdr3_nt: TGTGCCAGCAGCACCGGACAGGGGGCTTGGAATGAGCAGTTCTTC
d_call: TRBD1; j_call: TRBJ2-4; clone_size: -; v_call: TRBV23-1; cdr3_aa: CASSQETGGYHYAKNIQYF; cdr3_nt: TGCGCCAGCAGTCAAGAGACAGGGGGGTATCACTACGCCAAAAACATTCAGTACTTC
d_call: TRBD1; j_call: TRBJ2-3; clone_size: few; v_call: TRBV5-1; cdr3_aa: CASSPSDRADTQYF; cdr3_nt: TGCGCCAGCAGCCCGTCAGACAGGGCAGATACGCAGTATTTT
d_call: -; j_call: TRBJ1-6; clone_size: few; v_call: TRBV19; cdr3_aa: CASSNLDGGLHF; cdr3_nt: TGTGCCAGTAGTAACCTAGACGGGGGGCTCCACTTT
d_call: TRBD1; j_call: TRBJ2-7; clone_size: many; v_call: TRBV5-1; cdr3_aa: CASSGDRAHEQYF; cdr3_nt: TGCGCCAGCAGCGGGGACAGGGCCCACGAGCAGTACTTC
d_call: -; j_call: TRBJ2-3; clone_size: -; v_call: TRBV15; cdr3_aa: CATSGRSTDTQYF; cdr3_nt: TGTGCCACCAGCGGCAGGAGCACAGATACGCAGTATTTT
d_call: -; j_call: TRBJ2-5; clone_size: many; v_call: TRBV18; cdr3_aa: CASSSGSRETQYF; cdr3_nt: TGTGCCAGCTCATCCGGATCGCGGGAGACCCAGTACTTC
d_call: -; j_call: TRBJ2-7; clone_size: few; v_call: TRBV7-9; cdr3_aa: CASSLTGVYEQYF; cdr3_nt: TGTGCCAGCAGCTTAACTGGCGTCTACGAGCAGTACTTC
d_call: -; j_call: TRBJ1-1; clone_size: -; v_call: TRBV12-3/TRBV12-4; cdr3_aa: CASSSHMVTEAFF; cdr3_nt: TGTGCCAGCAGTTCCCATATGGTAACTGAAGCTTTCTTT
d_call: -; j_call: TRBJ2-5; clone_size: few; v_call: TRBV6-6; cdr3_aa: CASSYGEGQETQYF; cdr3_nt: TGTGCCAGCAGTTATGGAGAGGGGCAAGAGACCCAGTACTTC
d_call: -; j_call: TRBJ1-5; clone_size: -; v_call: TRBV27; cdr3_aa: CASSLSGYSNQPQHF; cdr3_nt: TGTGCCAGCAGTTTATCAGGATATAGCAATCAGCCCCAGCATTTT
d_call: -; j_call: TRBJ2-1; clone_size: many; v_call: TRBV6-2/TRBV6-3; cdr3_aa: CASSPHRVVEQFF; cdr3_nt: TGTGCCAGCAGTCCCCACCGGGTAGTCGAGCAGTTCTTC
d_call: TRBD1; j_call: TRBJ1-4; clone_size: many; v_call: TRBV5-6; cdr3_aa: CASSLGTGIEKLFF; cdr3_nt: TGTGCCAGCAGCTTGGGGACAGGGATTGAAAAACTGTTTTTT
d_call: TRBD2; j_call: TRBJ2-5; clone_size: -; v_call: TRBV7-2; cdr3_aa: CASSLGLAGGEETQYF; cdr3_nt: TGTGCCAGCAGCTTGGGACTAGCGGGGGGCGAAGAGACCCAGTACTTC
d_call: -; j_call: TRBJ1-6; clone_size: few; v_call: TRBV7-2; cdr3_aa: CASSLGGSRINSPLHF; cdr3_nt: TGTGCCAGCAGCTTAGGTGGGTCTCGGATAAATTCACCCCTCCACTTT
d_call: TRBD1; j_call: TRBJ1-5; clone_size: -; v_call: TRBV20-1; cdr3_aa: CSAPDRDLRNQPQHF; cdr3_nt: TGCAGTGCTCCGGACAGGGACCTTAGAAATCAGCCCCAGCATTTT
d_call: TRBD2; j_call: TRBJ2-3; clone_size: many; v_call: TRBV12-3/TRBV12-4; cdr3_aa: CASSSPLAGVTDTQYF; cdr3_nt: TGTGCCAGCAGTTCCCCCCTGGCGGGGGTCACAGATACGCAGTATTTT
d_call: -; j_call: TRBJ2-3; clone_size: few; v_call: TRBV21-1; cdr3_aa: CASSISPDFLGPLTDTQYF; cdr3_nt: TGTGCCAGCAGCATCTCCCCTGATTTTCTAGGCCCCCTCACAGATACGCAGTATTTT
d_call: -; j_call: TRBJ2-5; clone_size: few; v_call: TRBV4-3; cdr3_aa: CASSQEVGETQYF; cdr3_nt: TGCGCCAGCAGCCAAGAAGTCGGGGAGACCCAGTACTTC
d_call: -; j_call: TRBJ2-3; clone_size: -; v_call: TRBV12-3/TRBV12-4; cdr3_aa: CASGLVGRTNTQYF; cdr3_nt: TGTGCCAGCGGTTTAGTTGGTAGAACAAATACGCAGTATTTT
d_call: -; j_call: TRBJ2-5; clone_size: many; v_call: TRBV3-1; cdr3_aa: CASSQVSRGPIETQYF; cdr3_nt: TGTGCCAGCAGCCAAGTGTCCCGGGGTCCCATCGAGACCCAGTACTTC
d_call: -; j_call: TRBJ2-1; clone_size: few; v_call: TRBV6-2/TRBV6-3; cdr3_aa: CASSYLRGEQFF; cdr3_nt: TGTGCCAGCAGTTACCTTCGTGGTGAGCAGTTCTTC
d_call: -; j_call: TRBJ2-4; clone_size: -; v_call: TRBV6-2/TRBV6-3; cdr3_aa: CASSRAKNIQYF; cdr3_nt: TGTGCCAGCAGCCGAGCCAAAAACATTCAGTACTTC
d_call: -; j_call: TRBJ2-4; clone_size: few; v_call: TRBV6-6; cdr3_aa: CASSYGLDGQYF; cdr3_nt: TGTGCCAGCAGTTACGGTTTGGATGGCCAGTACTTC
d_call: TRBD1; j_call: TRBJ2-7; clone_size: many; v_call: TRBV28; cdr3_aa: CASSSPRTGYYEQYF; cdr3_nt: TGTGCCAGCAGTTCACCCCGGACAGGGTACTACGAGCAGTACTTC
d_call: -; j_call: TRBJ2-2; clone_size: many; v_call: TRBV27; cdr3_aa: CASSFRGGELFF; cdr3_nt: TGTGCCAGCAGTTTTCGCGGGGGGGAGCTGTTTTTT
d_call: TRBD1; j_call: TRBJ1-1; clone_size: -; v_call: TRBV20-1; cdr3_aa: CSASGGRDRPTEAFF; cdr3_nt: TGCAGTGCTAGCGGCGGACGGGACAGGCCCACTGAAGCTTTCTTT
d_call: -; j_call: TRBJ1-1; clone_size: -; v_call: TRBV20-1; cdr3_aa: CSARGDHPTEAFF; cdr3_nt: TGCAGTGCTAGAGGGGACCACCCCACTGAAGCTTTCTTT
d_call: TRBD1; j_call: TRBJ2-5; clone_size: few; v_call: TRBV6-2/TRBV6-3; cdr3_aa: CASSYGTGVGTQYF; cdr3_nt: TGTGCCAGCAGCTACGGGACAGGTGTTGGGACCCAGTACTTC
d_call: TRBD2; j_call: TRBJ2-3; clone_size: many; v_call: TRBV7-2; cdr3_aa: CASSRGLAGGSDTQYF; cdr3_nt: TGTGCCAGCAGCCGGGGACTAGCGGGGGGCTCAGATACGCAGTATTTT
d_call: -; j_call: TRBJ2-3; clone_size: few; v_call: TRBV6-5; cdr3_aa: CASARASGSTDTQYF; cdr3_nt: TGTGCCAGTGCCAGGGCCTCGGGGAGCACAGATACGCAGTATTTT
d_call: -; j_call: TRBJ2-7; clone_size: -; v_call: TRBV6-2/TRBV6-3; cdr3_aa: CASSRPGGYSYEQYF; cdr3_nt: TGTGCCAGCAGTCGGCCGGGGGGCTACTCCTACGAGCAGTACTTC
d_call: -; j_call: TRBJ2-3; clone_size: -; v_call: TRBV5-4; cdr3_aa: CASSRDRHTDTQYF; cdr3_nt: TGTGCCAGCAGCAGAGACAGACACACAGATACGCAGTATTTT
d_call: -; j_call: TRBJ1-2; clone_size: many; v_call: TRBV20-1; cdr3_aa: CSARTLGGVYGYTF; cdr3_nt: TGCAGTGCTAGGACTCTCGGCGGCGTCTATGGCTACACCTTC
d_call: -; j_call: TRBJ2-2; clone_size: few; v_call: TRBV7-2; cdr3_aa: CASSSTGTGELFF; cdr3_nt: TGTGCCAGCAGCTCCACCGGGACCGGGGAGCTGTTTTTT
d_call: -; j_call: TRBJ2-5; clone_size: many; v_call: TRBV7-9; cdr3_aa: CASSFSGETQYF; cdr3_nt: TGTGCCAGCAGCTTCTCTGGAGAGACCCAGTACTTC
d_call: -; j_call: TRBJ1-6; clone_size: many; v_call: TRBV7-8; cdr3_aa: CASSLSQDSNSPLHF; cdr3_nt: TGTGCCAGCAGCTTAAGTCAGGATAGCAATTCACCCCTCCACTTT
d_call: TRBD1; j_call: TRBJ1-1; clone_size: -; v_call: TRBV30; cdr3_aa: CAWTALEGTANTEAFF; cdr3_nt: TGTGCCTGGACTGCCCTCGAGGGGACAGCGAACACTGAAGCTTTCTTT
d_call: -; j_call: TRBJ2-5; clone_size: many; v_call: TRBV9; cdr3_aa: CASSGERHQETQYF; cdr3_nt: TGTGCCAGCAGCGGGGAAAGACACCAAGAGACCCAGTACTTC
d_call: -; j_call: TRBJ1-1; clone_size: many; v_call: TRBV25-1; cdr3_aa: CASSEQDQWLNTEAFF; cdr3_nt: TGTGCCAGCAGCGAACAGGATCAATGGTTGAACACTGAAGCTTTCTTT
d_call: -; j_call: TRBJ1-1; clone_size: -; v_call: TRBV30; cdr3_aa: CVWKWRDTEAFF; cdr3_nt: TGTGTCTGGAAATGGAGGGACACTGAAGCTTTCTTT
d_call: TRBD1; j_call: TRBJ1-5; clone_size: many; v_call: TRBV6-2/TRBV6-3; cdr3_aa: CASSPDRAQPQHF; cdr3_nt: TGTGCCAGCTCTCCTGACAGGGCTCAGCCCCAGCATTTT
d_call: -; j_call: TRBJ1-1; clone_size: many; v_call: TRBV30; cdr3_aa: CAWSKVTEAFF; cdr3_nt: TGTGCCTGGAGTAAAGTCACTGAAGCTTTCTTT
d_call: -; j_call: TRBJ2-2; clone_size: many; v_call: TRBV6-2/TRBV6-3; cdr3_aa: CASSYISGANTGELFF; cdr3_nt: TGTGCCAGCAGTTACATCTCGGGCGCGAACACCGGGGAGCTGTTTTTT
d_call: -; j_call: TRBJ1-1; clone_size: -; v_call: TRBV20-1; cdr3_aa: CSARGTQAGNTEAFF; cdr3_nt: TGCAGTGCTAGAGGGACACAGGCGGGAAACACTGAAGCTTTCTTT
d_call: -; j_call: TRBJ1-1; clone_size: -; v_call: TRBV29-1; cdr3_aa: CSVLTRDTEAFF; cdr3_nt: TGCAGCGTCCTAACCCGGGACACTGAAGCTTTCTTT
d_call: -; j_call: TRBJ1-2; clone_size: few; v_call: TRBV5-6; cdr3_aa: CASSFFAAYYGYTF; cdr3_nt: TGTGCCAGCAGCTTTTTCGCAGCGTACTATGGCTACACCTTC
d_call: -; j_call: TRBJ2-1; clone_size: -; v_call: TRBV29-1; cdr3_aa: CSGTFSYNEQFF; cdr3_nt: TGCAGCGGGACTTTCTCCTACAATGAGCAGTTCTTC
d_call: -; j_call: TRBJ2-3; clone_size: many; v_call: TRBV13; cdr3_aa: CASRELGSGSSTDTQYF; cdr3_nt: TGTGCCAGCAGAGAACTGGGTAGCGGATCTAGCACAGATACGCAGTATTTT
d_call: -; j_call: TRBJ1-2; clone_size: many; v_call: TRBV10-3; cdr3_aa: CAIYQNYGYTF; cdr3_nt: TGTGCCATCTACCAGAACTATGGCTACACCTTC
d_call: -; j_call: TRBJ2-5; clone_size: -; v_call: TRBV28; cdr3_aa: CASSLSGVVETQYF; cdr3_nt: TGTGCCAGCAGTTTATCCGGGGTTGTTGAGACCCAGTACTTC
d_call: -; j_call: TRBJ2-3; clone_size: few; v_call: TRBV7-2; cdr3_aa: CASSLAGRTDTQYF; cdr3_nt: TGTGCCAGCAGCTTAGCAGGGAGGACAGATACGCAGTATTTT
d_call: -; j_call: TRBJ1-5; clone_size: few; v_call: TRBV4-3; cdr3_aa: CASSHRPGNQPQHF; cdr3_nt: TGCGCCAGCAGCCATCGGCCGGGGAATCAGCCCCAGCATTTT